This T cell receptor beta chain was recorded in a study of neurological immune-mediated disorders. This clonotype was seen repeatedly, ten times or more. The time point denotes: longitudinal time-point 3. CDR3 size: 16 residues. Germline V lookup: CDR1 SGHRS, CDR2 YFSETQ. The V and J ends lost 3 bases and 0 bases, in that order; junction bases with no gene match: 7. The authors produced cDNA by 5'RACE using 10-nucleotide random UMIs. Every sequencing run drew on 15-18 subjects and yielded over 160 million TCR-beta sequences. In TCRdb, the 5' RACE reads were re-called with MiXCR into one record per CDR3 protein. The sample records 95,000 to 110,000 distinct CDR3 sequences, 10% to 12% being singletons.

The chain has TRBV5-1 and TRBJ2-3; 7 bases agree with TRBD2. This receptor was obtained from a female donor with HTLV-1-associated myelopathy (HAM/TSP). The specimen sequenced was PBMCs. CDR3 residues: CASSWEGRSSTDTQYF. CDR3 sequence (DNA): TGCGCCAGCAGCTGGGAGGGGCGTAGTAGCACAGATACGCAGTATTTT.